The rows below give T cell receptor beta chains drawn from one sample of a study of blood T cell repertoires in COVID-19. The repertoire was sequenced with immunoSEQ multiplex PCR; TCRdb's copy has only in-frame clones and lacks some. This sample has over 200,000 clones, with around 78% found just once. The sequencing input was peripheral blood. The receptor set was obtained from a woman between 70 and 85 years old with active or convalescent COVID-19. Each CDR3 is given with its conserved first and last residue. D genes are given only for firm matches. Clone size, where shown, is once, few, many, or a class for clones that have expanded.

D gene	clone size	V gene	J gene	CDR3 protein	CDR3 DNA
TRBD2	.	TRBV3-1/TRBV3-2	TRBJ2-3	CASSLGYGGGDTQYF	TGTGCCAGCAGCCTCGGTTACGGGGGAGGGGATACGCAGTATTTT
.	few	TRBV7-9	TRBJ2-7	CAIGDWGTYEQYF	TGTGCCATTGGGGACTGGGGGACCTACGAGCAGTACTTC
.	.	TRBV5-4	TRBJ1-1	CASSILQGEGTEAFF	TGTGCCAGCAGCATACTACAGGGCGAGGGCACTGAAGCTTTCTTT
.	.	TRBV18	TRBJ1-5	CASSPLISNQPQHF	TGTGCCAGCTCACCACTTATAAGCAATCAGCCCCAGCATTTT
.	few	TRBV7-9	TRBJ1-5	CASSLGGLGQPQHF	TGTGCCAGCAGCTTAGGGGGGCTAGGCCAGCCCCAGCATTTT
TRBD2	.	TRBV7-2	TRBJ2-4	CASSLAVTSGRNIQYF	TGTGCCAGCAGCTTAGCGGTGACTAGCGGGAGAAACATTCAGTACTTC
.	once	TRBV7-9	TRBJ1-2	CASSLAGVSYGYTF	TGTGCCAGCAGCTTAGCAGGGGTTAGCTATGGCTACACCTTC
.	.	TRBV11-3	TRBJ1-1	CASSLALNTEAFF	TGTGCCAGCAGCTTAGCTCTGAACACTGAAGCTTTCTTT
TRBD1	.	TRBV12-3/TRBV12-4	TRBJ2-3	CASSSGTGGVF	TGTGCCAGCAGTTCCGGGACAGGGGGTGTATTT
.	.	TRBV5-1	TRBJ1-2	CASSFGGAASLLDGYTF	TGCGCCAGCAGCTTTGGGGGGGCCGCTAGTTTGCTGGATGGCTACACCTTC
.	once	TRBV12-3/TRBV12-4	TRBJ1-2	CASTWGGSYGYTF	TGTGCCAGCACCTGGGGGGGCAGCTATGGCTACACCTTC
.	once	TRBV28	TRBJ1-6	CASQAGGGLTDSPLHF	TGTGCCAGCCAGGCGGGAGGCGGTCTAACAGATTCACCCCTCCACTTT
.	.	TRBV5-6	TRBJ1-4	CASSTSWTATNEKLFF	TGTGCCAGCAGCACTAGTTGGACAGCTACTAATGAAAAACTGTTTTTT
.	.	TRBV12-3/TRBV12-4	TRBJ1-1	CASVTGVNTEAFF	TGTGCCAGCGTCACGGGGGTGAACACTGAAGCTTTCTTT
.	.	TRBV6-5	TRBJ1-2	CASSPIGRTYGYTF	TGTGCCAGCAGTCCCATTGGCCGGACTTATGGCTACACCTTC
.	.	TRBV19	TRBJ2-2	CASRTIGTYTGELFF	TGTGCCAGTAGAACCATTGGCACCTACACCGGGGAGCTGTTTTTT
TRBD1	.	TRBV28	TRBJ2-4	CASRTGVIAKNIQYF	TGTGCCAGCAGAACAGGGGTAATAGCCAAAAACATTCAGTACTTC
TRBD1	.	TRBV24-1	TRBJ1-1	CATRPFGQGDRTEAFF	TGTGCCACCCGTCCCTTTGGACAGGGCGATAGGACTGAAGCTTTCTTT
.	.	TRBV6-5	TRBJ2-7	CASSSQGLEQYF	TGTGCCAGCAGTTCGCAGGGGCTCGAGCAGTACTTC
.	few	TRBV5-6	TRBJ1-2	CASRMVGSLFYGYTF	TGTGCCAGCCGTATGGTGGGCAGCCTGTTCTATGGCTACACCTTC
.	.	TRBV30	TRBJ2-1	CAWSPEFGEQFF	TGTGCCTGGAGTCCGGAGTTTGGTGAGCAGTTCTTC
.	.	TRBV28	TRBJ2-3	CASSLLADTQYF	TGTGCCAGCAGTTTACTAGCAGATACGCAGTATTTT
.	.	TRBV3-1/TRBV3-2	TRBJ1-1	CASSQQGEAFF	TGTGCCAGCAGCCAGCAGGGTGAAGCTTTCTTT
.	.	TRBV7-2	TRBJ1-6	CASSQSALSGSPLHF	TGTGCCAGCAGCCAGTCGGCCCTATCGGGTTCACCCCTCCACTTT
.	.	TRBV7-7	TRBJ2-2	CASSPNPTGTGELFF	TGTGCTAGCAGCCCCAACCCGACAGGCACCGGGGAGCTGTTTTTT
.	.	TRBV5-1	TRBJ1-2	CASSLDSLNYGYTF	TGCGCCAGCAGCTTGGACAGTCTGAACTATGGCTACACCTTC
TRBD1	.	TRBV5-4	TRBJ1-2	CASSSGQGVYRGYTF	TGTGCCAGCAGCTCCGGACAGGGCGTGTATCGCGGCTACACCTTC
.	.	TRBV12-3/TRBV12-4	TRBJ2-7	CASSPTSYEQYF	TGTGCCAGCAGTCCAACAAGCTACGAGCAGTACTTC
TRBD1	few	TRBV7-2	TRBJ1-2	CASSLLGGAFGYTF	TGTGCCAGCAGCTTATTAGGGGGCGCGTTTGGCTACACCTTC
.	.	TRBV21-1	TRBJ2-3	CASSKSSDLQGPARDTQYF	TGTGCCAGCAGCAAATCGTCTGACTTACAGGGCCCGGCACGAGATACGCAGTATTTT
TRBD2	.	TRBV10-3	TRBJ2-3	CAISPLAGEGTDTQYF	TGTGCCATCAGCCCTCTAGCGGGGGAGGGCACAGATACGCAGTATTTT
.	.	TRBV10-3	TRBJ1-1	CAISESGGRVAFF	TGTGCCATCAGTGAGTCGGGGGGAAGGGTGGCTTTCTTT
TRBD1	few	TRBV28	TRBJ2-2	CASSSGQGTGELFF	TGTGCCAGCAGTTCCGGACAGGGCACCGGGGAGCTGTTTTTT
.	.	TRBV3-1/TRBV3-2	TRBJ1-2	CASRTASEGGRGYGYTF	TGTGCCAGCAGAACGGCGTCGGAGGGAGGGAGGGGCTATGGCTACACCTTC
.	.	TRBV25-1	TRBJ2-3	CASIGGEDTQYF	TGTGCCAGCATAGGAGGGGAAGATACGCAGTATTTT
TRBD1	.	TRBV15	TRBJ2-3	CATRNRDSYTTDTQYF	TGTGCCACCAGAAACCGGGACAGCTATACCACAGATACGCAGTATTTT
.	.	TRBV6-5	TRBJ1-2	CASSYSGQTPYGYTF	TGTGCCAGCAGTTACTCCGGACAGACCCCCTATGGCTACACCTTC
.	.	TRBV11-3	TRBJ2-3	CASSLMGSHTDTQYF	TGTGCCAGCAGCTTAATGGGCAGTCACACAGATACGCAGTATTTT
.	.	TRBV3-1/TRBV3-2	TRBJ1-5	CASSHGLSQPQHF	TGTGCCAGCAGCCATGGGCTATCTCAGCCCCAGCATTTT
.	many	TRBV10-3	TRBJ1-1	CAIAAGNTEAFF	TGTGCCATTGCCGCAGGGAACACTGAAGCTTTCTTT
.	.	TRBV7-9	TRBJ1-1	CASSPLVGGLRGTEAFF	TGTGCCAGCAGCCCCTTGGTGGGGGGACTTCGAGGCACTGAAGCTTTCTTT
TRBD1	.	TRBV2	TRBJ2-7	CASRGRGRYEQYF	TGTGCCAGCAGGGGCAGGGGGCGTTACGAGCAGTACTTC
.	.	TRBV10-3	TRBJ1-5	CAISGRASGQPQHF	TGTGCCATCAGTGGCCGGGCCTCGGGACAGCCCCAGCATTTT
.	.	TRBV29-1	TRBJ2-3	CSIPGQSTDTQYF	TGCAGCATCCCCGGACAGAGCACAGATACGCAGTATTTT
.	.	TRBV9	TRBJ1-6	CASSVDSSPLHF	TGTGCCAGCAGCGTAGACAGTTCACCCCTCCACTTT
TRBD1	once	TRBV14	TRBJ2-2	CASSLQGMPAGELFF	TGTGCCAGCAGCCTACAGGGGATGCCCGCCGGGGAGCTGTTTTTT
.	.	TRBV2	TRBJ1-5	CASSGAGNQPQHF	TGTGCCAGCAGTGGGGCAGGCAATCAGCCCCAGCATTTT
TRBD1	.	TRBV27	TRBJ2-5	CASSPDRGTFFGETQYF	TGTGCCAGCAGTCCCGACAGGGGGACGTTTTTTGGTGAGACCCAGTACTTC
.	once	TRBV5-4	TRBJ2-1	CASSGDSTYNEQFF	TGTGCCAGCAGCGGGGACTCTACCTACAATGAGCAGTTCTTC
.	few	TRBV2	TRBJ1-4	CASSAPPGEWNEKLFF	TGTGCCAGCAGTGCCCCCCCAGGGGAGTGGAATGAAAAACTGTTTTTT